Presented here are 18 T cell receptor beta chains from one specimen sequenced in a study of neurological immune-mediated disorders. TCRdb reprocessed the 5' RACE reads via MiXCR and lists one record per CDR3 protein. Of tens of thousands of distinct CDR3 sequences listed, over 10% are singletons. The sample comprised PBMCs. The source is a man in his 60s in good health.

This clonotype was recorded many times. V is TRBV20-1 and J is TRBJ2-1; 11 bases match TRBD2. Germline V gene sequence: CDR1 DFQATT, CDR2 SNEGSKA (reference sequence). CDR3 length equals 13 residues. With V trimmed by 5 bases and J by 10 bases, 7 bases remained unmatched. The CDR3 loop reads CSAATSGVTEQFF. CDR3 coding DNA: TGCAGTGCTGCGACTAGCGGGGTTACGGAGCAGTTCTTC.

The table lists this clonotype with many counts. V and J are TRBV3-1 and TRBJ1-2, with D unclear. The length of the CDR3 is 14 residues. Germline assignment: CDR1 LGHDT and CDR2 YNNKEL (reference sequence). V dropped 0 bases and J dropped 5 bases, with 10 bases sitting between them. The CDR3 protein is CASSQDSIGYGYTF. DNA for the CDR3: TGTGCCAGCAGCCAAGACTCGATCGGGTATGGCTACACCTTC.

This clonotype was found many times. The gene calls are TRBV3-1 and TRBJ2-7; D is unresolved. CDR1 and CDR2 from the germline V gene are LGHDT and YNNKEL (reference sequence). There are 16 residues in the CDR3. V dropped 3 bases and J dropped 0 bases, with 15 bases sitting between them. Here the CDR3 reads CASSQNGLVDSYEQYF. The CDR3 DNA reads as TGTGCCAGCAGCCAGAATGGCCTAGTAGACTCCTACGAGCAGTACTTC.

This clonotype was detected a few times. The chain uses TRBV5-6 and TRBJ2-5; no clear D. The CDR3 sequence is 14 residues long. V gave up 4 bases and J gave up 5 bases, with 15 bases separating them. Germline values: CDR1 SGHDT, CDR2 YYEEEE. The CDR3: CASSPTGWKETQYF. In nucleotides, the CDR3 is TGTGCCAGCAGCCCAACGGGTTGGAAGGAGACCCAGTACTTC.

This clonotype was observed many times. This chain uses TRBV5-6 with TRBJ2-1; D might be TRBD2 (6 bases). Germline V gene data show CDR1 as SGHDT and CDR2 as YYEEEE. Trimming left V 7 bases short and J 3 bases short, with 17 bases between. This CDR3 is 15 amino acids long. The CDR3 region is CASASAPGDYNEQFF. The DNA for the CDR3 is TGTGCCAGCGCCTCCGCCCCGGGAGACTACAATGAGCAGTTCTTC.

This clonotype was seen ten or more times. J is TRBJ2-1 and V is TRBV11-2; perhaps TRBD2 as D (5 bases). V gave up 3 bases and J gave up 5 bases, with 17 bases separating them. This CDR3 region has 16 residues. Germline assignment: CDR1 SGHAT and CDR2 FQNNGV. Here the CDR3 reads CASSFNLRTGNNEQFF. CDR3 sequence (DNA): TGTGCCAGCAGCTTTAACCTCCGGACCGGGAACAATGAGCAGTTCTTC.

This clonotype was seen repeatedly, ten times or more. The rearrangement uses TRBV28 and TRBJ2-3; the match to TRBD1 covers 7 bases. This CDR3 comprises 13 residues. Trimming at V came to 11 bases and at J to 0 bases, leaving 5 bases not matched to a gene. Germline V gene data show CDR1 as MDHEN and CDR2 as SYDVKM. Here the CDR3 reads CAGRGGSTDTQYF. The CDR3 DNA is TGTGCCGGCCGAGGGGGCAGCACAGATACGCAGTATTTT.

At least ten counts were recorded for this clonotype. V gene TRBV24-1 combines with J gene TRBJ2-3; D is undetermined. The CDR3 totals 15 residues. The V gene's germline CDR1 is KGHDR and CDR2 SFDVKD. V was clipped by 3 bases and J by 6 bases, with 15 bases between them. CDR3 nucleotides: TGTGCCACCAGTGATCCGTCCTCCCGGGTGGATACGCAGTATTTT. Amino acid sequence: CATSDPSSRVDTQYF.

This clonotype showed up many times. This rearrangement joins TRBV11-2 to TRBJ1-1, with 7 bases fitting TRBD1. The V gene's germline CDR1 is SGHAT and CDR2 FQNNGV. The length of the CDR3 is 14 residues. The junction had 9 bases not matched to a gene; V was cut back by 5 bases and J by 6 bases. The CDR3 protein is CASSIQQGRSEAFF. CDR3 nucleotides: TGTGCCAGCAGCATACAACAGGGGCGCTCTGAAGCTTTCTTT.

This clonotype has a count of ten or more. The chain employs TRBV9 and TRBJ2-3, with 11 bases matching TRBD2. Trimming took 0 bases from V and 0 from J; bases not matched to a gene: 6. The CDR3 totals 18 residues. The germline V gene has CDR1 SGDLS and CDR2 YYNGEE. The CDR3 coding sequence is TGTGCCAGCAGCGTAGCAACTAGCGGGGGCTTAAGCACAGATACGCAGTATTTT. Translating gives CASSVATSGGLSTDTQYF.

This clonotype was observed at least ten times. This chain joins TRBV12-3 or TRBV12-4 and TRBJ2-2; 9 bases align to TRBD1. The CDR3 is 16 residues long. V was pared by 7 bases and J by 4 bases, with 10 bases of the junction left unmatched. DNA of the CDR3: TGTGCCAGCAAAACCCAATGGGGACAGGGCACCGGGGAGCTGTTTTTT. Its protein is CASKTQWGQGTGELFF.

This clonotype was found many times. This chain joins TRBV7-2 and TRBJ2-1; 7 positions match TRBD2. The CDR3 has 18 residues. The V gene's germline CDR1 is SGHTA and CDR2 FQGNSA. V shed 2 bases, J shed 1 base, and the junction held 11 bases outside the gene matches. Written as DNA, the CDR3 is TGTGCCAGCAGCTTATTCCGTGGGCTAGCGGCTTCCTACAATGAGCAGTTCTTC. This sequence encodes CASSLFRGLAASYNEQFF.

This clonotype was seen many times. The chain uses TRBV6-5 and TRBJ2-7, with TRBD2 matching over 9 bases. CDR1 is MNHEY, CDR2 SVGAGI, per germline. The CDR3 covers 15 residues. The J segment lost 5 bases and the V segment lost 2 bases, leaving 7 bases of the junction unmatched. The CDR3 nucleotides are TGTGCCAGCAGTTACGAGGCGGGGGGGCTGAACGAGCAGTACTTC. Translating it yields CASSYEAGGLNEQYF.

The chain employs TRBV4-3 and TRBJ2-3; possibly TRBD2 for D (5 bases). Germline values: CDR1 LGHNA, CDR2 YSLEER. The ends were cut back, 4 bases at V and 9 bases at J, with 20 bases in the middle. CDR3 size: 15 residues. The DNA for the CDR3 is TGCGCCAGCAGCCCCACTACTGGATCCCGAGGGACGCAGTATTTT. This codes for CASSPTTGSRGTQYF.

This clonotype was seen many times. The chain has TRBV20-1 and TRBJ2-6; the match to TRBD1 covers 8 bases. J gave up 4 bases and V 0 bases, and 5 bases lay outside the gene matches. The CDR3 is 16 residues long. Germline loops: CDR1 DFQATT, CDR2 SNEGSKA (reference sequence). The CDR3 DNA reads TGCAGTGCTAGAGACCACCAGGGGGCCGGGGCCAACGTCCTGACTTTC. Protein: CSARDHQGAGANVLTF.

This clonotype was seen repeatedly, ten times or more. The chain links TRBV29-1 to TRBJ1-2, with unresolved D. CDR1 and CDR2 (germline): SQVTM, ANQGSEA. This CDR3 spans 11 amino acids. Between the trimmed V and J ends, which lost 0 bases and 8 bases, there was a span of 7 bases. In DNA, the CDR3 is TGCAGCGTTGAAGAGTCGGGGGGCTACACCTTC. Its protein product is CSVEESGGYTF.

This clonotype was seen ten or more times. This CDR3 is CASSLGQSYGYTF. The CDR3 region has the DNA TGCGCCAGCAGCTTGGGCCAGAGCTATGGCTACACCTTC. The V and J genes are TRBV5-1 and TRBJ1-2; D uncertain. V was trimmed by 0 bases and J by 4 bases, leaving 7 bases between them. The germline V gene has CDR1 SGHRS and CDR2 YFSETQ. The CDR3 covers 13 residues.

This clonotype was seen repeatedly, ten times or more. The V and J genes are TRBV7-9 and TRBJ2-5, with 9 bases identical to TRBD2. The germline V gene encodes CDR1 SEHNR and CDR2 FQNEAQ (reference sequence). CDR3 length: 16 amino acids. J lost 1 base, V lost 5 bases, and 8 bases had no gene match. The CDR3: CASSLGSSGAQETQYF. In DNA, the CDR3 is TGTGCCAGCAGCCTAGGGTCTAGCGGGGCCCAAGAGACCCAGTACTTC.